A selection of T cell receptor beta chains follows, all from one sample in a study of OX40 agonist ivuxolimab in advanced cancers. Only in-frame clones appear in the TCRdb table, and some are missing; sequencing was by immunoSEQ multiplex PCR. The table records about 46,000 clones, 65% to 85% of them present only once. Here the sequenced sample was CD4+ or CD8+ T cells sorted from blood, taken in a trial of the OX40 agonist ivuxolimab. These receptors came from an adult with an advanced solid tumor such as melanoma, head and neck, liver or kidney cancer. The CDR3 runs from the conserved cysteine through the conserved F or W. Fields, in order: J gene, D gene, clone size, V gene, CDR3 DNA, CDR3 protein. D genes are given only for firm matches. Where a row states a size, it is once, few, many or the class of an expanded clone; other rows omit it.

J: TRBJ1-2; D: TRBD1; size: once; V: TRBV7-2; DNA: TGTGCCAGCAGCCGGGACAGGGGTAACTATGGCTACACCTTC; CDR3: CASSRDRGNYGYTF
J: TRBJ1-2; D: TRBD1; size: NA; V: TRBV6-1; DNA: TGTGCCAGCAGTGAAGAGGGGGCGTCGGGCTACACCTTC; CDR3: CASSEEGASGYTF
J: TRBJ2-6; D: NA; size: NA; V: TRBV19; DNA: TGTGCCAGTAGTATTAAAGGGGCCAACGTCCTGACTTTC; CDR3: CASSIKGANVLTF
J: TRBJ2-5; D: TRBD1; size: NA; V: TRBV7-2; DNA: TGTGCCAGCAGCTTAGGGGCAGGGGGCGCGTACTTC; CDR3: CASSLGAGGAYF
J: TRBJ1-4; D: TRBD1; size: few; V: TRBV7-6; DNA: TGTGCCAGCAGCTTAGAGGGACAGGGACGTGGAAAACTGTTTTTT; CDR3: CASSLEGQGRGKLFF
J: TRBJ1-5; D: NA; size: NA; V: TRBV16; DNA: TGTGCCAGCAGCTGGGACGTAAGCAATCAGCCCCAGCATTTT; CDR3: CASSWDVSNQPQHF
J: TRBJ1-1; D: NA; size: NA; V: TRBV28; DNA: TGTGCCAGCAGTTTAGGGGGGAGTGGAACTGAAGCTTTCTTT; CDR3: CASSLGGSGTEAFF
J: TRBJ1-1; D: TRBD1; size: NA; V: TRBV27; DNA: TGTGCCAGCAGCTCCTCCGGGACAGGGGACTCGTTGGAAGCTTTCTTT; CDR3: CASSSSGTGDSLEAFF
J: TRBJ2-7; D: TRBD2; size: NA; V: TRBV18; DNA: TGTGCCAGCTCACCACAGGGAGGGGTCGGGCGGTACGAGCAGTACTTC; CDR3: CASSPQGGVGRYEQYF
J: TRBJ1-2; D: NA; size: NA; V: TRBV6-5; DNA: TGTGCCAGCAGTTACGGACCTGAAACCTTTAAGGGCTACACCTTC; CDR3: CASSYGPETFKGYTF
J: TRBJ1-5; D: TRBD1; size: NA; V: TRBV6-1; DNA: TGTGCCAGCAGTGTGGACAGGGGAAACAATCAGCCCCAGCATTTT; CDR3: CASSVDRGNNQPQHF
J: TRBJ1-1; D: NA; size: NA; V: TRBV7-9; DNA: TGTGCCAGCAGCTTAAGATCGGGGTGGGCGGCTTTCTTT; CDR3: CASSLRSGWAAFF
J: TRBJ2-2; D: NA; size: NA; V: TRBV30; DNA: TGTGCCTGGAGTCGGAATACCCGTACCGGGGAGCTGTTTTTT; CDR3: CAWSRNTRTGELFF
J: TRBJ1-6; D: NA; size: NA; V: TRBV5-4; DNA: TGTGCCAGCAGCCCGGGGGGGAGGGATAATTCACCCCTCCACTTT; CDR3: CASSPGGRDNSPLHF
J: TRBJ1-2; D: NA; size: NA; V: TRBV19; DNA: TGTGCCAGTAGTAACGGGGAACGGGGCTATGGCTACACCTTC; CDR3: CASSNGERGYGYTF
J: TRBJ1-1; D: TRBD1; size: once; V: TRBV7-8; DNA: TGTGCCAGCAGCCCAGACAGGGACACTGAAGCTTTCTTT; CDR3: CASSPDRDTEAFF
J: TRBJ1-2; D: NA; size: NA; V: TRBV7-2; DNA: TGTGCCAGCAGCTTGGGTCAGATCTATGGCTACACCTTC; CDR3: CASSLGQIYGYTF
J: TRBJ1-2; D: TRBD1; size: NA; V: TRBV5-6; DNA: TGTGCCAGCAGCTTGCCGGGGTGGGGACAGGGGCCTCTACTCTTC; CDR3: CASSLPGWGQGPLLF
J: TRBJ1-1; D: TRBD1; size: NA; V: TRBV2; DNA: TGTGCCAGCAGCCTAACGACAGGGGGAGGCACTGAAGCTTTCTTT; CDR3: CASSLTTGGGTEAFF
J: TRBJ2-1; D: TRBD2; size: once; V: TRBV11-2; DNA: TGTGCCAGCAGCTTAGGGGGAGGACTAGACAATGAGCAGTTCTTC; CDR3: CASSLGGGLDNEQFF
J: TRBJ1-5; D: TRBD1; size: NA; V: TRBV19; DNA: TGTGCCAGTAGTGCTACCCTGGGGACAGGAAATCAGCCCCAGCATTTT; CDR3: CASSATLGTGNQPQHF
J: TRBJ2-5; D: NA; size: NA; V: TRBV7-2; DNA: TGTGCCAGCAGCTCCCCCTCGACTAGACCGGAGACCCAGTACTTC; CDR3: CASSSPSTRPETQYF
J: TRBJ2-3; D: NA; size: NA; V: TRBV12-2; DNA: TGTGCAAGTCGCGCCCGTTTAAGCGGGGGGGGTATGGATACGCAGTATTTT; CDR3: CASRARLSGGGMDTQYF
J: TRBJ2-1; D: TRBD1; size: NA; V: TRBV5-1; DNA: TGCGCCAGCAGCTGGGGGATAGGGACAGGGTCGGGAAATGAGCAGTTCTTC; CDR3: CASSWGIGTGSGNEQFF
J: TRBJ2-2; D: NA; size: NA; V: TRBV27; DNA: TGTGCCAGCACCGCGTCCGACTGGCGAGCCGGGGAGCTGTTTTTT; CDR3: CASTASDWRAGELFF